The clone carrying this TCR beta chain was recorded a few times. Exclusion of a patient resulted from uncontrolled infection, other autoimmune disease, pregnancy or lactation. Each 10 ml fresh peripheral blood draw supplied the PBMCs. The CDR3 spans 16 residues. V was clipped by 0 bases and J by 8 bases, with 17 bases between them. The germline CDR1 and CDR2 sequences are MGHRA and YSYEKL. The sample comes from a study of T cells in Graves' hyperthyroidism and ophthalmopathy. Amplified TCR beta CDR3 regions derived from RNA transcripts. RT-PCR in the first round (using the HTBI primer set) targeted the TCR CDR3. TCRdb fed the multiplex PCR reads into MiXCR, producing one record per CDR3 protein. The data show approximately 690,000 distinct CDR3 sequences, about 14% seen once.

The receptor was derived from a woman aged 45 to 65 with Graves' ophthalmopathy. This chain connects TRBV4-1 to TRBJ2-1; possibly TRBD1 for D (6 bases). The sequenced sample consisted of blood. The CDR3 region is CASSQDHRDWFDEQFF. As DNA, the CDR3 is TGCGCCAGCAGCCAAGATCACAGGGATTGGTTCGATGAGCAGTTCTTC.